Listed here are 25 T cell receptor beta chains from one sample, sequenced in a study of blood T cell repertoires in COVID-19. Here immunoSEQ multiplex PCR was the method, and the copy in TCRdb shows in-frame clones only, minus some. The repertoire holds about 16,000 clones, with about 85% as singletons. Material for sequencing was peripheral blood. The receptors originated from a human donor in a cohort sampled during active COVID-19.

The chain joins TRBV10-3 to TRBJ1-3; the D gene is possibly TRBD1 (6 bases). V was clipped by 1 base and J by 0 bases, with 22 bases between them. Germline values: CDR1 ENHRY, CDR2 SYGVKD. The length of the CDR3 is 20 residues. The CDR3, as DNA: TGTGCCATCAGTGAGTTGTTGGGGCCCTACGACAGGAGCTCTGGAAACACCATATATTTT. Amino acid sequence: CAISELLGPYDRSSGNTIYF.

The CDR3 spells CAISEDRGGNQPQHF. The CDR3 nucleotides read TGTGCCATCAGTGAGGACAGGGGAGGCAATCAGCCCCAGCATTTT. The chain recombines TRBV10-3 with TRBJ1-5; TRBD1 matches at 8 bases. CDR3 length equals 15 residues. The germline gives CDR1 ENHRY, CDR2 SYGVKD. The V gene end was trimmed by 2 bases and the J gene end by 2 bases; junction bases not matched to a gene: 2.

This clone is medium-sized within its sample. This chain joins TRBV9 and TRBJ2-7, with D possibly matching TRBD1 (6 bases). CDR3 length equals 14 residues. V was cut by 4 bases and J by 3 bases, with 14 bases left in between. The germline V gene has CDR1 SGDLS and CDR2 YYNGEE. The CDR3 here is CASSRTTGNYEQYF. CDR3 coding DNA: TGTGCCAGCAGCCGAACTACAGGGAACTACGAGCAGTACTTC.

This clone was picked up one time. This rearrangement joins TRBV24-1 to TRBJ2-2; 8 bases are a match to TRBD1. Germline CDR1 and CDR2: KGHDR and SFDVKD. The V gene end was trimmed by 9 bases and the J gene end by 7 bases; junction bases not matched to a gene: 12. This CDR3 contains 15 residues. CDR3 DNA sequence: TGTGCCACCGCGCCAGGGGGCGCGAACGGCGGGGAGCTGTTTTTT. Translated, it gives CATAPGGANGGELFF.

V gene TRBV5-5 combines with J gene TRBJ1-4; tentative D call: TRBD1 (5 bases). Germline-derived CDR1 and CDR2 are SGHKS and YYEKEE (reference sequence). V was cut by 2 bases and J by 0 bases, with 11 bases left in between. The CDR3 runs to 16 residues. CDR3 protein: CASSLGGASTNEKLFF. The CDR3 DNA reads as TGTGCCAGCAGCTTAGGAGGGGCATCAACTAATGAAAAACTGTTTTTT.

The chain couples TRBV5-1 to TRBJ1-1; the match to TRBD1 covers 8 bases. The V gene end was trimmed by 3 bases and the J gene end by 1 base; junction bases not matched to a gene: 5. Looked up from germline, CDR1 is SGHRS and CDR2 is YFSETQ. The CDR3 consists of 15 residues. The CDR3: CASSWTGPGNTEAFF. The CDR3 DNA sequence: TGCGCCAGCAGCTGGACAGGGCCAGGGAACACTGAAGCTTTCTTT.

The V gene is TRBV9, the J gene TRBJ2-3; 7 nucleotides line up with TRBD2. From germline, CDR1 is SGDLS and CDR2 YYNGEE. V trimming: 3 bases; J trimming: 0 bases; junction bases outside the gene matches: 4. The CDR3 runs 15 residues. CDR3 DNA: TGTGCCAGCAGCGCCGGGACTACCAGCACAGATACGCAGTATTTT. This sequence encodes CASSAGTTSTDTQYF. Looking up the rest from reference TRBV9 and TRBJ2-3 gives the full variable domain: DSGVTQTPKHLITATGQRVTLRCSPRSGDLSVYWYQQSLDQGLQFLIQYYNGEERAKGNILERFSAQQFPDLHSELNLSSLELGDSALYFCASSAGTTSTDTQYFGPGTRLTVL.

The chain has TRBV30 and TRBJ2-7; D possibly corresponds to TRBD2 (5 bases). This CDR3 contains 14 residues. The germline gives CDR1 GTSNPN, CDR2 SVGIG (reference sequence). Trimming removed 0 bases from V and 4 bases from J, with 13 bases in between. This chain's CDR3 is CAWSVRGRSYEQYF. The CDR3 DNA is TGTGCCTGGAGTGTACGGGGTCGGAGTTACGAGCAGTACTTC.

The CDR3 region has the DNA TGTGCCAGCAGCGCGGACAGGCTCTCACCCCTCCACTTT. Translating gives CASSADRLSPLHF. This chain connects TRBV11-3 to TRBJ1-6; 7 bases fit TRBD1. V trimming: 5 bases; J trimming: 10 bases; junction bases outside the gene matches: 5. Germline V CDR1 and CDR2: SGHNT, YENEEA. The CDR3 consists of 13 residues.

V gene TRBV11-2 combines with J gene TRBJ2-1; 9 bases are a match to TRBD2. Germline V gives CDR1 SGHAT, CDR2 FQNNGV. The CDR3 contains 19 residues. Trimming at V came to 1 base and at J to 8 bases, leaving 18 bases not matched to a gene. The CDR3 loop is CASSLVPGGRGGARDEQFF. The CDR3, as DNA: TGTGCCAGCAGCTTAGTCCCCGGGGGTCGCGGGGGGGCCAGGGATGAGCAGTTCTTC.

This clone showed up just a few times. The chain carries TRBV6-2 or TRBV6-3 and TRBJ1-5; D gene uncertain. V lost 0 bases and J lost 6, with 12 bases in between. CDR1 is MNHEY, CDR2 SVGEGT, per germline. CDR3 length equals 15 residues. CDR3 region: CASSYSDSRGQPQHF. CDR3 coding DNA: TGTGCCAGCAGTTACTCAGACTCGAGAGGTCAGCCCCAGCATTTT.

This chain uses TRBV7-3 with TRBJ1-2; no reliable D call. Germline assignment: CDR1 SGHTA and CDR2 FQGTGA. The germline V and J ends were trimmed by 5 bases and 2 bases, with 12 bases remaining between them. The CDR3 loop spans 14 amino acids. The CDR3 DNA is TGTGCCAGCAGCGCGCAAACGGGGAACTATGGCTACACCTTC. Protein product: CASSAQTGNYGYTF.

The V gene is TRBV7-2, the J gene TRBJ2-7; 12 bases are shared with TRBD1. The V and J ends lost 5 bases and 2 bases, in that order; junction bases with no gene match: 1. The germline gives CDR1 SGHTA, CDR2 FQGNSA. The CDR3 runs 14 residues. The CDR3 sequence is CASSRDRGPYEQYF. CDR3 nucleotides: TGTGCCAGCAGCCGGGACAGGGGGCCCTACGAGCAGTACTTC.

This chain connects TRBV18 to TRBJ1-5, with D perhaps matching TRBD1 (5 bases). Germline V gene lookup returns CDR1 KGHSH and CDR2 LQKENI. Trimming removed 4 bases at V and 5 bases at J, with 15 bases between. This CDR3 contains 15 residues. Written as DNA, the CDR3 is TGTGCCAGCTCACGGGTAAGGCAGGGCGATCAGCCCCAGCATTTT. Its translation is CASSRVRQGDQPQHF.

This clone was counted only a few times. This chain links TRBV6-5 with TRBJ1-2; a possible D gene is TRBD1 (5 bases). The CDR3 is 12 amino acids. Trimming stripped 7 bases from V and 2 bases from J, with 8 bases between. CDR1 is MNHEY, CDR2 SVGAGI, per germline. The CDR3 protein is CASKGENYGYTF. The CDR3 coding sequence is TGTGCCAGCAAAGGGGAAAACTATGGCTACACCTTC.

The chain is built from TRBV27 and TRBJ2-2; D is unresolved. The germline CDR1 and CDR2 sequences are MNHEY and SMNVEV (reference sequence). The CDR3 runs to 14 residues. The V end was cut by 3 bases, the J end by 6 bases, with 11 bases between. The CDR3 sequence: CASSLAGLAGELFF. The CDR3 nucleotides are TGTGCCAGCAGTTTGGCCGGGTTGGCCGGGGAGCTGTTTTTT.

The V gene is TRBV19, the J gene TRBJ1-1; D may be TRBD1 (5 bases). The CDR3 consists of 15 residues. Germline CDR1 and CDR2: LNHDA and SQIVND (reference sequence). V was trimmed by 8 bases and J by 4 bases, leaving 20 bases between them. CDR3: CASLPRHSGATEAFF. In nucleotides, the CDR3 is TGTGCCAGTCTCCCTAGGCACAGCGGGGCCACTGAAGCTTTCTTT.

J is TRBJ1-1 and V is TRBV11-2, with D uncertain. V gave up 5 bases and J gave up 8 bases, with 12 bases separating them. CDR1 and CDR2 from the germline V gene are SGHAT and FQNNGV. The CDR3 totals 12 residues. CDR3 in DNA: TGTGCCAGCAGCGCCAGCCAGGTGGAAGCTTTCTTT. This sequence encodes CASSASQVEAFF.

The chain couples TRBV7-9 to TRBJ1-2; 9 nucleotides align to TRBD1. The V gene end was trimmed by 6 bases and the J gene end by 3 bases; junction bases not matched to a gene: 8. Germline lookup yields CDR1 SEHNR and CDR2 FQNEAQ (reference sequence). The CDR3 has 15 amino acids. The CDR3 reads CASSPSTGGDYGYTF. The CDR3 DNA reads TGTGCCAGCAGTCCAAGCACAGGGGGCGACTATGGCTACACCTTC.

The rearrangement uses TRBV3-1 (or the pseudogene TRBV3-2) and TRBJ2-2, with 12 positions matching TRBD1. The CDR3 consists of 16 residues. The V segment lost 5 bases and the J segment 7 bases; nucleotides outside the gene matches: 8. The germline V gene has CDR1 LGHDT and CDR2 YNNKEL (reference sequence). CDR3 region: CASSNRDRGLYGELFF. The CDR3 bases are TGTGCCAGCAGCAACCGGGACAGGGGGCTTTACGGGGAGCTGTTTTTT.

The rearrangement uses TRBV18 and TRBJ2-3; TRBD2 matches 10 bases. There are 15 residues in the CDR3. Losses at the gene ends were 0 bases for V and 5 bases for J; bases not matched to a gene: 2. Germline CDR1 KGHSH, CDR2 LQKENI. CDR3 coding DNA: TGTGCCAGCTCACCACCAGCGGGGGGGCGAGATACGCAGTATTTT. It yields the protein CASSPPAGGRDTQYF.

This chain uses TRBV7-2 with TRBJ2-1, with TRBD1 matching 8 bases. The germline CDR1 and CDR2 sequences are SGHTA and FQGNSA. The CDR3 totals 19 residues. With V trimmed by 4 bases and J by 5 bases, 19 bases remained unmatched. Here the CDR3 reads CASSSNPIRGRGRDNEQFF. As DNA, the CDR3 is TGTGCCAGCAGCTCTAACCCGATAAGGGGCAGGGGGCGCGACAATGAGCAGTTCTTC.

The chain employs TRBV4-1 and TRBJ2-7; 7 positions match TRBD1. CDR1 is MGHRA and CDR2 is YSYEKL in the germline V gene. Trimming took 2 bases from V and 4 from J; bases not matched to a gene: 11. The CDR3 runs to 16 residues. CDR3 nucleotides: TGCGCCAGCAGCCAACAGACCGGGACAGACTATTACGAGCAGTACTTC. It encodes CASSQQTGTDYYEQYF.

The chain links TRBV5-1 to TRBJ2-7; TRBD1 matches at 12 bases. The V gene end was trimmed by 3 bases and the J gene end by 7 bases; junction bases not matched to a gene: 8. CDR1 is SGHRS and CDR2 is YFSETQ in the germline V gene. This CDR3 spans 15 amino acids. The CDR3 here is CASSSTGTGGFEQYF. The CDR3 DNA follows: TGCGCCAGCAGCTCCACCGGGACAGGGGGCTTTGAGCAGTACTTC.

The chain couples TRBV19 to TRBJ2-1; TRBD2 aligns across 8 bases. This CDR3 has 19 amino acids. Per the germline V gene, CDR1 is LNHDA and CDR2 is SQIVND (reference sequence). Trimming at V came to 2 bases and at J to 0 bases, leaving 12 bases not matched to a gene. CDR3 nucleotide sequence: TGTGCCAGTAGTATACAAGCGGGGGCCAATACCCTCTCCTACAATGAGCAGTTCTTC. It encodes CASSIQAGANTLSYNEQFF.